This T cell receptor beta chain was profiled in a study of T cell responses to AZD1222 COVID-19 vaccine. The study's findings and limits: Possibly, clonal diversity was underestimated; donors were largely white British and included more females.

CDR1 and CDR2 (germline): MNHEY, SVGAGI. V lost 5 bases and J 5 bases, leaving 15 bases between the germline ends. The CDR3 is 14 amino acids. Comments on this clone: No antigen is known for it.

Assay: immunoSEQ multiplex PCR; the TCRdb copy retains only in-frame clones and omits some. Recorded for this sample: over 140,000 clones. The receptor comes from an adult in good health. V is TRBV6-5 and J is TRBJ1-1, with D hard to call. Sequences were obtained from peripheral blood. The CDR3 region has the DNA TGTGCCAGCAGTAAGCCACGGGGAGGAACTGAAGCTTTCTTT. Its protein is CASSKPRGGTEAFF.